This passage covers 11 T cell receptor beta chains from one sample sequenced in a study of T cell changes during pregnancy in multiple sclerosis. TCRdb's table, derived via immunoSEQ multiplex PCR, lists solely in-frame clones and lacks some. In the table there are roughly 80,000 clones, 93% of which are singletons. Sequenced here: peripheral blood, sampled in the second trimester of pregnancy. The receptors come from a female donor with multiple sclerosis, enrolled in a pregnancy study.

The gene calls are TRBV6-1 and TRBJ1-2; 10 bases match TRBD1. Germline loops: CDR1 MNHNS, CDR2 SASEGT. Losses at the gene ends were 6 bases for V and 2 bases for J; bases not matched to a gene: 0. This CDR3 region has 13 residues. This CDR3 is CASRGQGNYGYTF. CDR3 in DNA: TGTGCCAGCAGGGGACAGGGGAACTATGGCTACACCTTC.

In nucleotides, the CDR3 is TGTGCCAGCAGTGAAGAGGCAGGGGGACTTTCACCCCTCCACTTT. This encodes CASSEEAGGLSPLHF. The chain carries TRBV6-1 and TRBJ1-6, with TRBD1 matching 7 bases. The V gene end was trimmed by 1 base and the J gene end by 9 bases; junction bases not matched to a gene: 6. The length of the CDR3 is 15 residues. Germline V lookup: CDR1 MNHNS, CDR2 SASEGT.

A few counts support this clone. The V call is TRBV7-9, the J call TRBJ2-3, with TRBD2 matching over 9 bases. Trimming removed 4 bases from V and 2 bases from J; junction bases left unmatched: 7. Germline V gives CDR1 SEHNR, CDR2 FQNEAQ (reference sequence). The CDR3 extends over 16 amino acids. The CDR3 nucleotides read TGTGCCAGCAGCTCGGGGGCTAGCGGGGCCACAGATACGCAGTATTTT. It specifies CASSSGASGATDTQYF.

V is TRBV12-5 and J is TRBJ2-7, with D possibly being TRBD1 (6 bases). The CDR3 is 15 residues long. CDR1 is LGHNT and CDR2 is FRNRAP in the germline V gene. Trimming cost V 11 bases and J 2 bases, with 22 bases left between them. Here the CDR3 DNA reads TGTGCTGGTGCCCCGACTGGATGGGGGCCCTACGAGCAGTACTTC. Residues: CAGAPTGWGPYEQYF. The complete variable domain, with remaining parts taken from reference TRBV12-5 and TRBJ2-7, reads DARVTQTPRHKVTEMGQEVTMRCQPILGHNTVFWYRQTMMQGLELLAYFRNRAPLDDSGMPKDRFSAEMPDATLATLKIQPSEPRDSAVYFCAGAPTGWGPYEQYFGPGTRLTVT.

The rearrangement joins TRBV30 to TRBJ2-7; 7 positions match TRBD2. Germline values: CDR1 GTSNPN, CDR2 SVGIG (reference sequence). The CDR3 runs 11 residues. The V and J ends lost 4 bases and 3 bases, in that order; junction bases with no gene match: 0. The CDR3 DNA follows: TGTGCCTGGAAGCGGGACTACGAGCAGTACTTC. Residues: CAWKRDYEQYF.

The chain combines TRBV5-4 with TRBJ2-5; D gene unclear. The CDR3 runs 13 residues. Trimming took off 2 bases at V and 2 bases at J, with 7 bases between the two ends. The V gene's germline CDR1 is SGHNT and CDR2 YYREEE (reference sequence). The CDR3 loop is CASSFIQQETQYF. The CDR3 nucleotides read TGTGCCAGCAGCTTCATCCAGCAAGAGACCCAGTACTTC.

DNA of the CDR3: TGCGCCAGCAGCCAAGATCGAAGGACAGGGTCCGAGCAGTACTTC. As protein: CASSQDRRTGSEQYF. The chain employs TRBV4-1 and TRBJ2-7; 8 bases map to TRBD1. Germline CDR1 MGHRA, CDR2 YSYEKL. Trimming at V came to 0 bases and at J to 6 bases, leaving 7 bases not matched to a gene. The CDR3 is 15 residues long.

The chain employs TRBV19 and TRBJ1-5, with 9 bases fitting TRBD1. This CDR3 spans 15 amino acids. Germline values: CDR1 LNHDA, CDR2 SQIVND (reference sequence). The trim removed 7 bases at V and 7 bases at J, leaving 11 bases unmatched. CDR3 in DNA: TGTGCCAGTACCTCCCTATACAGGGGGCGGCAGCCCCAGCATTTT. This sequence encodes CASTSLYRGRQPQHF.

This clone was counted a single time. The chain uses TRBV7-8 and TRBJ2-3; D not resolved. In germline, CDR1 is SGHVS, CDR2 FQNEAQ. The CDR3 runs 14 residues. V lost 0 bases to trimming and J lost 6 bases, with 10 bases between them. CDR3 sequence (DNA): TGTGCCAGCAGCTTAGCCGGTCCTCGGGATACGCAGTATTTT. Its translation is CASSLAGPRDTQYF.

The chain employs TRBV14 and TRBJ1-2; D unclear. Germline values: CDR1 SGHDN, CDR2 FVKESK. V gave up 0 bases and J gave up 5 bases, with 7 bases separating them. This CDR3 spans 13 amino acids. The CDR3 sequence is CASSQEASYGYTF. In DNA form, the CDR3 reads TGTGCCAGCAGCCAAGAAGCTTCTTATGGCTACACCTTC.

The table lists this clone with a count of one. The chain recombines TRBV18 with TRBJ2-7; TRBD1 might be the D (6 bases). The germline V gene has CDR1 KGHSH and CDR2 LQKENI. Between the trimmed V and J ends, which lost 0 bases and 3 bases, there was a span of 9 bases. The length of the CDR3 is 14 residues. This chain's CDR3 is CASSPPSDSYEQYF. In DNA, the CDR3 is TGTGCCAGCTCACCACCGTCGGACAGCTACGAGCAGTACTTC.